This TCR beta chain was retrieved from a study of blood T cells in healthy people across ages. Total RNA, at least 6 micrograms per sample, came from PBMCs. There are 11 residues in the CDR3. The V end was cut by 6 bases, the J end by 9 bases, with 12 bases between. Germline V gene lookup returns CDR1 DFQATT and CDR2 SNEGSKA (reference sequence). This clonotype appeared a few times. The second PCR ran about 6 to 12 cycles with a sample-barcoded 5' primer and J-beta primers. TCRdb analysed the 5' RACE reads with MiXCR anew, one entry per CDR3 protein. Found here are more than 650,000 distinct CDR3 sequences, over 20% of them singletons; the top ten hold about 20%.

The TCR was taken from a man aged 70 or older in good health. Sample: blood. The chain has TRBV20-1 and TRBJ2-1; possible D gene TRBD2, 6 bases. In DNA, the CDR3 is TGCAGTGCCCAGACTAGTTTTGAGCAGTTCTTC. This encodes CSAQTSFEQFF.